The clone carrying this T cell receptor beta chain was seen repeatedly, ten times or more. What it recognizes is unknown. The entry originates in a study of neurological immune-mediated disorders. General study results and limits: TCR clonal expansion peaked in HTLV-1-associated myelopathy patients and was lowest in multiple sclerosis patients. Across subjects, no CDR3 amino acid sequence appeared in expanded clones of more than one subject, a finding that suggested private repertoires in all groups.

Germline V gives CDR1 DFQATT, CDR2 SNEGSKA (reference sequence). The CDR3 has 14 residues. As for time point: technical triplicate 1. The method for making cDNA was 5'RACE, and it used 10-nucleotide random UMIs. Each CDR3 protein gets one entry after TCRdb re-called the 5' RACE reads with MiXCR. Here the sample spans some 25,000 distinct CDR3 sequences, less than 15% being singletons. The V and J genes are TRBV20-1 and TRBJ2-3; 8 positions match TRBD2. This receptor was obtained from a female donor with HTLV-1-associated myelopathy (HAM/TSP). The sequenced material came from CD4+ T cells from blood. The CDR3, as DNA: TGCAGCGGGGGGGGGCTTGTGCTCACAGATACGCAGTATTTT. This sequence encodes CSGGGLVLTDTQYF.